Presented here are 9 T cell receptor beta chains from one specimen sequenced in a study of cytomegalovirus exposure and HLA in healthy donors (dated by TCRdb to the late 2010s). Library preparation was by the immunoSEQ multiplex PCR assay. This immuneACCESS table, as held by TCRdb, lists in-frame sequences with V and J called but not all clones. Of the missing ones, under half trace to an unresolved V gene in checked studies; the others have no known cause. For this sample the table gives 150,000 to 200,000 clones, of which about 82% were detected only once. About 2% of the sample comes from the top ten. The sequenced sample was PBMCs. All receptors come from a young man in good health and CMV-seropositive.

A note on this clone: This specimen includes other DNA sequences encoding the same CDR3. V usage is TRBV7-9 and J usage is TRBJ2-7; D uncertain. Germline V lookup: CDR1 SEHNR, CDR2 FQNEAQ (reference sequence). The CDR3 spans 12 residues. The germline V and J ends were trimmed by 4 bases and 1 base, with 5 bases remaining between them. The CDR3 DNA follows: TGTGCCAGCAGCTCGACTTCCTACGAGCAGTACTTC. Translation gives CASSSTSYEQYF.

The chain recombines TRBV18 with TRBJ1-6; possibly TRBD1 for D (6 bases). CDR3 size: 18 residues. Germline V gene sequence: CDR1 KGHSH, CDR2 LQKENI. V was clipped by 1 base and J by 7 bases, with 20 bases between them. CDR3 DNA: TGTGCCAGCTCACCACGGCGCCAGGATAGGGGGATAAATTCACCCCTCCACTTT. As protein: CASSPRRQDRGINSPLHF.

The chain combines TRBV19 with TRBJ1-5; 7 bases match TRBD1. With V trimmed by 5 bases and J by 3 bases, 7 bases remained unmatched. This CDR3 region has 15 residues. The germline gives CDR1 LNHDA, CDR2 SQIVND (reference sequence). The CDR3 loop reads CASSPGQSPNQPQHF. The CDR3 DNA reads as TGTGCCAGTAGTCCGGGACAGTCTCCCAATCAGCCCCAGCATTTT. The variable domain in full, with the rest retrieved from reference TRBV19 and TRBJ1-5, is DGGITQSPKYLFRKEGQNVTLSCEQNLNHDAMYWYRQDPGQGLRLIYYSQIVNDFQKGDIAEGYSVSREKKESFPLTVTSAQKNPTAFYLCASSPGQSPNQPQHFGDGTRLSIL.

The rearrangement links TRBV9 to TRBJ1-1, with a possible D match to TRBD1 (6 bases). Trimming took 6 bases from V and 1 from J, leaving 10 bases between them. The germline V gene encodes CDR1 SGDLS and CDR2 YYNGEE. The CDR3 runs to 13 residues. The CDR3 DNA reads TGTGCCAGCAAAGAGACAGGGAACACTGAAGCTTTCTTT. Its translation is CASKETGNTEAFF.

The table lists this clone with a few counts. The V and J genes are TRBV29-1 and TRBJ2-3, with D tentatively TRBD1 (6 bases). The V gene's germline CDR1 is SQVTM and CDR2 ANQGSEA. Between the trimmed V and J ends, which lost 1 base and 5 bases, there was a span of 13 bases. The CDR3 is made up of 14 amino acids. The CDR3 region is CSVEGGRGKDTQYF. Written as DNA, the CDR3 is TGCAGCGTTGAAGGGGGTAGGGGGAAAGATACGCAGTATTTT.

The chain combines TRBV7-2 with TRBJ2-3; 12 bases are shared with TRBD2. The length of the CDR3 is 17 residues. The ends lost 6 bases at V and 4 bases at J; junction bases unmatched: 11. Germline V lookup: CDR1 SGHTA, CDR2 FQGNSA. The CDR3 protein is CASSASGGAQWADTQYF. CDR3 DNA: TGTGCCAGCAGTGCTAGCGGGGGGGCCCAGTGGGCAGATACGCAGTATTTT. Based on the CDR3 plus reference TRBV7-2 and TRBJ2-3, the full variable domain is GAGVSQSPSNKVTEKGKDVELRCDPISGHTALYWYRQSLGQGLEFLIYFQGNSAPDKSGLPSDRFSAERTGGSVSTLTIQRTQQEDSAVYLCASSASGGAQWADTQYFGPGTRLTVL.

V is TRBV4-2 and J is TRBJ1-2; D gene unclear. Trimming removed 0 bases from V and 4 bases from J, with 3 bases in between. This CDR3 contains 12 residues. CDR1 is LGHNA and CDR2 is YNFKEQ in the germline V gene. The CDR3 loop is CASSQDSYGYTF. CDR3 DNA sequence: TGTGCCAGCAGCCAAGACAGCTATGGCTACACCTTC.

The V gene is TRBV12-5, the J gene TRBJ2-3; D might be TRBD1 (6 bases). The CDR3 has 18 residues. Trimming removed 0 bases from V and 2 bases from J, with 18 bases in between. Germline CDR1 LGHNT, CDR2 FRNRAP. Here the CDR3 reads CASGLVKGQSYVTDTQYF. CDR3 DNA sequence: TGTGCTAGTGGTTTGGTCAAAGGACAGTCCTATGTCACAGATACGCAGTATTTT.

This clone appeared a single time. J is TRBJ2-1 and V is TRBV11-1, with 7 bases matching TRBD2. The germline gives CDR1 SGHAT, CDR2 FQDESV (reference sequence). The junction had 11 bases not matched to a gene; V was cut back by 4 bases and J by 5 bases. CDR3 size: 16 residues. DNA for the CDR3: TGTGCCAGCAGCTCCCCCTGGCGGGGACTAAACAATGAGCAGTTCTTC. Encoded protein: CASSSPWRGLNNEQFF.